This T cell receptor beta chain was recorded in a study of cytomegalovirus exposure and HLA in healthy donors. Deletions cut 4 bases from V and 5 bases from J, with 21 bases between. Germline CDR1 and CDR2: SGHKS and YYEKEE (reference sequence). This CDR3 has 17 amino acids. PCR employed 60 Vbeta and 13 Jbeta primers. Sequencing was performed with immunoSEQ multiplex PCR; in TCRdb, only in-frame clones are kept and a portion is missing. The data hold under 200,000 clones, with approximately 73% observed a single time. This chain uses TRBV5-5 with TRBJ2-2; D might be TRBD2 (7 bases). Source material: PBMCs. This receptor was taken from a woman aged 18-29 years in good health and CMV-seropositive. CDR3 sequence (DNA): TGTGCCAGCAGCCCCCTTTCCACGGGGGGCGGGACCGGGGAGCTGTTTTTT. Amino acid sequence: CASSPLSTGGGTGELFF.